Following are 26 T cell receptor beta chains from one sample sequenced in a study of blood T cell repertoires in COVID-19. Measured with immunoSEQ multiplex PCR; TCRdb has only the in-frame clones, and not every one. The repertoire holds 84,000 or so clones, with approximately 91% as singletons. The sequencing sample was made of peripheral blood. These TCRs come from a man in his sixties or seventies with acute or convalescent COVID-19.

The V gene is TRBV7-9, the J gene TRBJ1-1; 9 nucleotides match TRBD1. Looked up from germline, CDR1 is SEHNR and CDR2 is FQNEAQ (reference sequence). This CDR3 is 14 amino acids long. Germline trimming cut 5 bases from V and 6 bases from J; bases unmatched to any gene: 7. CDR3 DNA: TGTGCCAGCAGCCTGGGACAGGGAGACGCTGAAGCTTTCTTT. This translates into CASSLGQGDAEAFF.

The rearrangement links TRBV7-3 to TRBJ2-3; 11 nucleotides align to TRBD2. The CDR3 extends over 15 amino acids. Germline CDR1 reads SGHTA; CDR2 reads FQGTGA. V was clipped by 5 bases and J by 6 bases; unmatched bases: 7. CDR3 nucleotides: TGTGCCAGCAGCGTAGCGGGGGGGCCGTGGGATACGCAGTATTTT. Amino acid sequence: CASSVAGGPWDTQYF.

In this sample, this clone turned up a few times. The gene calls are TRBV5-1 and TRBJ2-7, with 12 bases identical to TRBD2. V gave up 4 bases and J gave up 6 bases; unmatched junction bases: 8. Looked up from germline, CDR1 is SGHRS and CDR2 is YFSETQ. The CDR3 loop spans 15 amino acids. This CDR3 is CASSPRTSGIREQYF. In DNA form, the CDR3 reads TGCGCCAGCAGCCCTCGGACTAGCGGGATTCGCGAGCAGTACTTC.

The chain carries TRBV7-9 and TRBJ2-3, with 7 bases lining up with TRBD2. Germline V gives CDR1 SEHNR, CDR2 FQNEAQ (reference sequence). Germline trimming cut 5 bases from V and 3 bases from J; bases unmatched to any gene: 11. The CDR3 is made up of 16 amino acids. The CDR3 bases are TGTGCCAGCAGCCCCCGTAGCGGGTATGGAACAGATACGCAGTATTTT. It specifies CASSPRSGYGTDTQYF.

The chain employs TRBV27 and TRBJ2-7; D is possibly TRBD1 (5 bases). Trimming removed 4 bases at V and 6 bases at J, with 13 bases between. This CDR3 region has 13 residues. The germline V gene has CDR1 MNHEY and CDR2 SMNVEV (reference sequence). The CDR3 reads CASSYFREGEQYF. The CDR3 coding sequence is TGTGCCAGCAGTTATTTCAGGGAAGGCGAGCAGTACTTC.

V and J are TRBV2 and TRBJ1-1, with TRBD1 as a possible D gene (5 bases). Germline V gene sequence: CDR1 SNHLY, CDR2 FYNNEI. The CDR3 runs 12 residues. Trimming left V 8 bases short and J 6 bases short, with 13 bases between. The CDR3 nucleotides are TGTGCCAGCCGCGCCTTAGGGGCTGAAGCTTTCTTT. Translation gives CASRALGAEAFF.

The CDR3 sequence: CSVMAGTVSYEQYF. In nucleotides, the CDR3 is TGCAGCGTTATGGCAGGGACAGTCTCCTACGAGCAGTACTTC. The V and J genes are TRBV29-1 and TRBJ2-7; 7 bases are shared with TRBD1. Losses at the gene ends were 5 bases for V and 0 bases for J; bases not matched to a gene: 7. The germline V gene encodes CDR1 SQVTM and CDR2 ANQGSEA. This CDR3 comprises 14 residues.

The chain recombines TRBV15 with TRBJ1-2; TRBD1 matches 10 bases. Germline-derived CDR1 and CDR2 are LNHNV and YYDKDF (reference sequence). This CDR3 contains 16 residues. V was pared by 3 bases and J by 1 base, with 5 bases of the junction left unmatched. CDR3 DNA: TGTGCCACCAGCAGGGACAGGGGGTTATTTAACTATGGCTACACCTTC. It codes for CATSRDRGLFNYGYTF.

The CDR3 spells CASSPVQGDTEAFF. DNA for the CDR3: TGTGCCAGCTCACCTGTACAGGGGGACACTGAAGCTTTCTTT. The chain is built from TRBV18 and TRBJ1-1; 8 nucleotides match TRBD1. V trimming: 3 bases; J trimming: 3 bases; junction bases outside the gene matches: 3. CDR1 is KGHSH and CDR2 is LQKENI in the germline V gene. CDR3 length: 14 residues.

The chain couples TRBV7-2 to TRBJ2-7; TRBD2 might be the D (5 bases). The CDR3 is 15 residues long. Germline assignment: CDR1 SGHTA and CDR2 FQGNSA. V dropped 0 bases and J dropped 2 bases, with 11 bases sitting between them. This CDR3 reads CASSLASGKAYEQYF. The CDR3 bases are TGTGCCAGCAGCTTAGCGTCCGGGAAGGCCTACGAGCAGTACTTC.

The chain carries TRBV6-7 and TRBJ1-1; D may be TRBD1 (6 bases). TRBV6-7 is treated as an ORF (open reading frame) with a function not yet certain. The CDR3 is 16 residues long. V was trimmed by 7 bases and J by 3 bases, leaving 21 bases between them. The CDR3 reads CASTARWGGRDTEAFF. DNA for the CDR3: TGTGCCAGCACCGCCCGGTGGGGGGGCCGGGACACTGAAGCTTTCTTT.

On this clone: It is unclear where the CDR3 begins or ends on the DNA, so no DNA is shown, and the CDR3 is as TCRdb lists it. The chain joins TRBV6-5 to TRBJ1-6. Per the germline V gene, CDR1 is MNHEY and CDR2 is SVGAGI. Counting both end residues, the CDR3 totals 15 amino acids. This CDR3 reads CASSSSSSYNSPLHF.

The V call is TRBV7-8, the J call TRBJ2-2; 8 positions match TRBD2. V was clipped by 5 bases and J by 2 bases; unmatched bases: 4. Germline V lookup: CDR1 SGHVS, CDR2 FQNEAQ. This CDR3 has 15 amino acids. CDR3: CASSRLASNTGELFF. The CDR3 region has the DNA TGTGCCAGCAGCAGACTAGCGAGTAACACCGGGGAGCTGTTTTTT.

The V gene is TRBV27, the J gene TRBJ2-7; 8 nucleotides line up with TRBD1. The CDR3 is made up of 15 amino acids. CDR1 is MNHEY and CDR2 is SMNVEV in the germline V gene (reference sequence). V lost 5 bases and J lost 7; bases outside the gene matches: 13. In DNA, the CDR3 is TGTGCCAGCAGTCTCGGACAGGGATGGACCTCAGAGCAGTACTTC. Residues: CASSLGQGWTSEQYF.

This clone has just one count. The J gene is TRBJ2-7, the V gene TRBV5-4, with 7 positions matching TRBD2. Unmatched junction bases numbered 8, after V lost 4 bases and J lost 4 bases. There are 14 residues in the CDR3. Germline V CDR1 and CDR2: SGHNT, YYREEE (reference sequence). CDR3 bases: TGTGCCAGCAGCGGCGGGAGTATTAGTTACGAGCAGTACTTC. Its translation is CASSGGSISYEQYF. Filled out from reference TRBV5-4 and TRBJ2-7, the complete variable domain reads ETGVTQSPTHLIKTRGQQVTLRCSSQSGHNTVSWYQQALGQGPQFIFQYYREEENGRGNFPPRFSGLQFPNYSSELNVNALELDDSALYLCASSGGSISYEQYFGPGTRLTVT.

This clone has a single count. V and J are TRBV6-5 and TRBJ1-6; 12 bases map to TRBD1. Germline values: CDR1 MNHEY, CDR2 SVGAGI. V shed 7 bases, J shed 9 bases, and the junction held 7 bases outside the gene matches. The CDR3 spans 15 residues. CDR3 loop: CASMLGTGGVSPLHF. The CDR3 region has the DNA TGTGCCAGCATGCTTGGGACAGGGGGCGTTTCACCCCTCCACTTT.

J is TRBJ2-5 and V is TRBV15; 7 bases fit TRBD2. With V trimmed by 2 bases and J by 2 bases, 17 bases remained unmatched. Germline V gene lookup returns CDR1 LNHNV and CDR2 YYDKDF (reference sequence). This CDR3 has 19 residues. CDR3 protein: CATSRSLQGGVRLQETQYF. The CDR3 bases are TGTGCCACCAGCAGATCTCTTCAGGGAGGGGTACGTCTTCAAGAGACCCAGTACTTC.

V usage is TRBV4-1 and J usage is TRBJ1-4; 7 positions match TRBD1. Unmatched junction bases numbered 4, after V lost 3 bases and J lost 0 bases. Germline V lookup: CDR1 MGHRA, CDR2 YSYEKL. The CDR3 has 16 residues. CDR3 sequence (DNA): TGCGCCAGCAGCCAGACAGGGTCCCCAACTAATGAAAAACTGTTTTTT. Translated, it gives CASSQTGSPTNEKLFF.

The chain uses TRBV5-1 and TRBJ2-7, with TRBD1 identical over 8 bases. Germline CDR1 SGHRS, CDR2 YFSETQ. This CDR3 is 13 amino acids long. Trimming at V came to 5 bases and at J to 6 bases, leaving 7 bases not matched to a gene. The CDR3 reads CASRMSDRGEQYF. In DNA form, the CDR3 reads TGCGCCAGCAGGATGTCAGACAGGGGCGAGCAGTACTTC.

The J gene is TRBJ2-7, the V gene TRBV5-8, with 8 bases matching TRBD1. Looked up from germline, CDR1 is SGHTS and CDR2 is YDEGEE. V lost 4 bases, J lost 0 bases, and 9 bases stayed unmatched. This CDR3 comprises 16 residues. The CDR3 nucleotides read TGTGCCAGCAGCAGGAGGACAGGGACCTCCTCCTACGAGCAGTACTTC. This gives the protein CASSRRTGTSSYEQYF.

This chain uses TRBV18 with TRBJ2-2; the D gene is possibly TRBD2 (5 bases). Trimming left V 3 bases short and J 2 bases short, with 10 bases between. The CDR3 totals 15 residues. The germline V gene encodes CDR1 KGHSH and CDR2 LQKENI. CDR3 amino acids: CASSPTGINTGELFF. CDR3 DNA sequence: TGTGCCAGCTCACCGACCGGGATAAACACCGGGGAGCTGTTTTTT.

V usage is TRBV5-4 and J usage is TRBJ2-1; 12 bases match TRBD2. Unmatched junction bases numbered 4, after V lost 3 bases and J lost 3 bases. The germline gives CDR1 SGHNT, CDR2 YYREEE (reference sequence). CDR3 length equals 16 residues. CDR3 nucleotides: TGTGCCAGCAGCTCCGGGACTAGCGGGTACTACAATGAGCAGTTCTTC. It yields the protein CASSSGTSGYYNEQFF.

CDR3 DNA sequence: TGTGCCAGCTCACCAAGAGGCGGAGCAAACACCGGGGAGCTGTTTTTT. It translates to CASSPRGGANTGELFF. This rearrangement joins TRBV18 to TRBJ2-2; D is ambiguous. CDR3 length: 16 amino acids. Trimming stripped 2 bases from V and 2 bases from J, with 12 bases between. Per germline, CDR1 KGHSH and CDR2 LQKENI.

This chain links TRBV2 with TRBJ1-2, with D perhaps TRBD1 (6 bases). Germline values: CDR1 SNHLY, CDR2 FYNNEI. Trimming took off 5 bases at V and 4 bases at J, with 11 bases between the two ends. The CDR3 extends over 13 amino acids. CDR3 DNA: TGTGCCAGCAGTCTGACAGGTTCCTATGGCTACACCTTC. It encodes CASSLTGSYGYTF.

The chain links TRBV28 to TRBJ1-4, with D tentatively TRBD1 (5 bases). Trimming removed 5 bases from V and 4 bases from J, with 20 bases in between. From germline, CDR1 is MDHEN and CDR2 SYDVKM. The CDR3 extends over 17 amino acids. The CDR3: CASSPRTIGVNNEKLFF. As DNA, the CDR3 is TGTGCCAGCAGTCCTAGGACAATAGGGGTTAATAATGAAAAACTGTTTTTT.

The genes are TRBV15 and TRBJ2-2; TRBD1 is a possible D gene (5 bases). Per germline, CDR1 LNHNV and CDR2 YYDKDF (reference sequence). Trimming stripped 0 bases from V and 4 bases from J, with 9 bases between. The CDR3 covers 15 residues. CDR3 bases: TGTGCCACCAGCAGAGATCTTCAGGGCACCGGGGAGCTGTTTTTT. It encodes CATSRDLQGTGELFF. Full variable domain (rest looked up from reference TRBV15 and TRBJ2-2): DAMVIQNPRYQVTQFGKPVTLSCSQTLNHNVMYWYQQKSSQAPKLLFHYYDKDFNNEADTPDNFQSRRPNTSFCFLDIRSPGLGDTAMYLCATSRDLQGTGELFFGEGSRLTVL.